A single sample is the source of the 29 T cell receptor beta chains below, sequenced in a study of OX40 agonist ivuxolimab in advanced cancers. The method was immunoSEQ multiplex PCR; TCRdb's version includes in-frame clones alone and lacks a portion of them. The sample yields 30,000 to 45,000 clones, 70% to 85% seen once. The sequencing used CD4+ or CD8+ T cells sorted from blood, collected in a trial of the OX40 agonist ivuxolimab. These receptors came from an adult with an advanced solid tumor such as melanoma, head and neck, liver or kidney cancer.

The chain links TRBV5-1 to TRBJ1-2, with D unclear. V was clipped by 0 bases and J by 5 bases, with 11 bases between them. The CDR3 is 14 amino acids. Germline assignment: CDR1 SGHRS and CDR2 YFSETQ. The DNA for the CDR3 is TGCGCCAGCAGCTTGGGAGGAGCATTTTATGGCTACACCTTC. It specifies CASSLGGAFYGYTF. Full variable domain (remainder filled in from reference TRBV5-1 and TRBJ1-2): KAGVTQTPRYLIKTRGQQVTLSCSPISGHRSVSWYQQTPGQGLQFLFEYFSETQRNKGNFPGRFSGRQFSNSRSEMNVSTLELGDSALYLCASSLGGAFYGYTFGSGTRLTVV.

The chain recombines TRBV13 with TRBJ2-1; D is possibly TRBD1 (6 bases). The CDR3 runs to 15 residues. Germline CDR1 PRHDT, CDR2 FYEKMQ (reference sequence). V lost 5 bases, J lost 8 bases, and 19 bases lay in between. CDR3 nucleotide sequence: TGTGCCAGCAGCACCAGGGGATCCCTTACACATGAGCAGTTCTTC. This gives the protein CASSTRGSLTHEQFF. The whole variable domain, filled in from reference TRBV13 and TRBJ2-1, reads AAGVIQSPRHLIKEKRETATLKCYPIPRHDTVYWYQQGPGQDPQFLISFYEKMQSDKGSIPDRFSAQQFSDYHSELNMSSLELGDSALYFCASSTRGSLTHEQFFGPGTRLTVL.

CDR3 residues: CASSGRGTSYEQYF. CDR3 DNA sequence: TGTGCCAGCAGTGGGCGGGGGACCTCCTACGAGCAGTACTTC. V usage is TRBV6-1 and J usage is TRBJ2-7; 7 nucleotides agree with TRBD2. From germline, CDR1 is MNHNS and CDR2 SASEGT. With V trimmed by 4 bases and J by 0 bases, 3 bases remained unmatched. The CDR3 consists of 14 residues.

The chain carries TRBV14 and TRBJ2-5; 8 bases map to TRBD2. CDR1 and CDR2 from the germline V gene are SGHDN and FVKESK. V lost 2 bases and J lost 3; bases outside the gene matches: 5. The CDR3 has 15 amino acids. CDR3 coding DNA: TGTGCCAGCAGCCAAAAGCGGGGGCCGGAAGAGACCCAGTACTTC. Its translation: CASSQKRGPEETQYF.

This rearrangement joins TRBV19 to TRBJ2-5; a possible D gene is TRBD1 (5 bases). The CDR3 runs to 16 residues. V gave up 0 bases and J gave up 3 bases, with 14 bases separating them. In germline, CDR1 is LNHDA, CDR2 SQIVND (reference sequence). As DNA, the CDR3 is TGTGCCAGTAGTATAGACCTCCGGCAGGGCAAAGAGACCCAGTACTTC. Protein sequence: CASSIDLRQGKETQYF. Filled out from reference TRBV19 and TRBJ2-5, the complete variable domain reads DGGITQSPKYLFRKEGQNVTLSCEQNLNHDAMYWYRQDPGQGLRLIYYSQIVNDFQKGDIAEGYSVSREKKESFPLTVTSAQKNPTAFYLCASSIDLRQGKETQYFGPGTRLLVL.

J is TRBJ1-2 and V is TRBV6-4, with 8 bases matching TRBD1. Germline CDR1 reads MRHNA; CDR2 reads SNTAGT. After removal of 5 bases from V and 7 bases from J, the junction contained 12 bases not matched to a gene. This CDR3 spans 15 amino acids. CDR3 residues: CASSPLGDRSFGYTF. Written as DNA, the CDR3 is TGTGCCAGCAGTCCCCTAGGGGACAGGTCCTTTGGCTACACCTTC.

The genes are TRBV5-4 and TRBJ2-2; D unresolved. CDR1 is SGHNT, CDR2 YYREEE, per germline (reference sequence). The CDR3 has 12 residues. The V gene lost 4 bases and the J gene lost 2 bases, with 3 bases spanning the gap. CDR3 loop: CASSPNTGELFF. The CDR3 bases are TGTGCCAGCAGCCCCAACACCGGGGAGCTGTTTTTT. The full variable domain, rest sourced from reference TRBV5-4 and TRBJ2-2, is ETGVTQSPTHLIKTRGQQVTLRCSSQSGHNTVSWYQQALGQGPQFIFQYYREEENGRGNFPPRFSGLQFPNYSSELNVNALELDDSALYLCASSPNTGELFFGEGSRLTVL.

The chain links TRBV7-6 to TRBJ1-1; no clear D gene. This CDR3 contains 15 residues. CDR1 and CDR2 from the germline V gene are SGHVS and FNYEAQ. Trimming left V 1 base short and J 1 base short, with 10 bases between. CDR3 DNA sequence: TGTGCCAGCAGCTTAGGTCCCAGAGAGAACACTGAAGCTTTCTTT. It specifies CASSLGPRENTEAFF.

There are a few counts of this clone. V gene TRBV7-9 combines with J gene TRBJ1-2, with unresolved D. This CDR3 has 14 amino acids. Germline V lookup: CDR1 SEHNR, CDR2 FQNEAQ (reference sequence). The V end was cut by 4 bases, the J end by 9 bases, with 18 bases between. The CDR3 loop reads CASSYFDQRPSYTF. CDR3 bases: TGTGCCAGCAGCTACTTCGACCAGAGACCTAGCTACACCTTC.

Within the sample, this clone is medium-sized (0.01 to 0.1%). The chain is built from TRBV9 and TRBJ1-3; D is unresolved. Trimming removed 3 bases from V and 4 bases from J, with 8 bases in between. The germline V gene encodes CDR1 SGDLS and CDR2 YYNGEE. The CDR3 is made up of 13 amino acids. The chain's CDR3 is CASSAPQGNTIYF. CDR3 nucleotides: TGTGCCAGCAGCGCCCCTCAAGGAAACACCATATATTTT.

The chain couples TRBV27 to TRBJ1-2; TRBD1 agrees at 7 bases. CDR3 size: 13 residues. CDR1 and CDR2 (germline): MNHEY, SMNVEV (reference sequence). With 6 bases clipped from V and 0 bases from J, the junction kept 1 base outside the gene matches. CDR3 sequence (DNA): TGTGCCAGCAGCAGGGGGGCTAACTATGGCTACACCTTC. It encodes CASSRGANYGYTF.

The chain has TRBV7-8 and TRBJ1-5; D perhaps matches TRBD1 (5 bases). The length of the CDR3 is 17 residues. Trimming pared 1 base from V and 0 bases from J, leaving 13 bases between. Germline V gene data show CDR1 as SGHVS and CDR2 as FQNEAQ. CDR3 coding DNA: TGTGCCAGCAGCTTAGGTTCGGGACCCATTAGCAATCAGCCCCAGCATTTT. This translates into CASSLGSGPISNQPQHF.

V is TRBV15 and J is TRBJ1-1; D may be TRBD1 (5 bases). Trimming cost V 1 base and J 2 bases, with 11 bases left between them. There are 15 residues in the CDR3. Germline CDR1 is LNHNV and CDR2 is YYDKDF (reference sequence). DNA of the CDR3: TGTGCCACCAGCAGAGGGTCTGGGGCCAACACTGAAGCTTTCTTT. This encodes CATSRGSGANTEAFF.

This clone has only one observation. The rearrangement joins TRBV7-6 to TRBJ2-2; the D gene is possibly TRBD1 (6 bases). The CDR3 has 13 residues. V dropped 7 bases and J dropped 6 bases, with 12 bases sitting between them. Germline assignment: CDR1 SGHVS and CDR2 FNYEAQ. The CDR3 region has the DNA TGTGCCAGCAATAACAGGGACGCCGGGGAGCTGTTTTTT. Translating it yields CASNNRDAGELFF. Full variable domain (rest looked up from reference TRBV7-6 and TRBJ2-2): GAGVSQSPRYKVTKRGQDVALRCDPISGHVSLYWYRQALGQGPEFLTYFNYEAQQDKSGLPNDRFSAERPEGSISTLTIQRTEQRDSAMYRCASNNRDAGELFFGEGSRLTVL.

The chain employs TRBV6-1 and TRBJ2-3; TRBD1 or TRBD2 may be the D gene (5 bases each). Per germline, CDR1 MNHNS and CDR2 SASEGT. V gave up 5 bases and J gave up 4 bases, with 13 bases separating them. The CDR3 is made up of 14 amino acids. CDR3 coding DNA: TGTGCCAGCAGTACCTTGAGGGGAGCAGATACGCAGTATTTT. This gives the protein CASSTLRGADTQYF.

The rearrangement links TRBV10-3 to TRBJ2-7, with 12 nucleotides matching TRBD2. The CDR3 is made up of 15 amino acids. V was clipped by 2 bases and J by 7 bases; unmatched bases: 6. The germline CDR1 and CDR2 sequences are ENHRY and SYGVKD. The CDR3: CAISEDLAGGWEQYF. CDR3 bases: TGTGCCATCAGTGAGGACCTAGCGGGGGGGTGGGAGCAGTACTTC.

This clone has a handful of counts. The CDR3 bases are TGTGCCAGCAGTCAAGAGGGACCCCTCCACTTT. As protein: CASSQEGPLHF. The chain uses TRBV6-5 and TRBJ1-6, with unresolved D. CDR3 size: 11 residues. Germline V gives CDR1 MNHEY, CDR2 SVGAGI. V lost 5 bases and J 12 bases, leaving 8 bases between the germline ends.

The chain couples TRBV5-5 to TRBJ1-3, with D unresolved. Trimming pared 2 bases from V and 0 bases from J, leaving 12 bases between. The germline CDR1 and CDR2 sequences are SGHKS and YYEKEE (reference sequence). The CDR3 totals 16 residues. The CDR3 DNA is TGTGCCAGCAGCTTTTTCCCGGGTCTCTCTGGAAACACCATATATTTT. Protein product: CASSFFPGLSGNTIYF. Combining the CDR3 with reference TRBV5-5 and TRBJ1-3 gives the whole variable domain DAGVTQSPTHLIKTRGQQVTLRCSPISGHKSVSWYQQVLGQGPQFIFQYYEKEERGRGNFPDRFSARQFPNYSSELNVNALLLGDSALYLCASSFFPGLSGNTIYFGEGSWLTVV.

The chain couples TRBV7-2 to TRBJ2-1; 11 bases are shared with TRBD2. The CDR3 loop spans 13 amino acids. Germline CDR1 is SGHTA and CDR2 is FQGNSA. V was clipped by 6 bases and J by 8 bases; unmatched bases: 3. DNA for the CDR3: TGTGCCAGCAGGACGGGACTAGCGGATGAGCAGTTCTTC. Protein: CASRTGLADEQFF.

CDR3 amino acids: CASRASGGVTDTQYF. The CDR3 coding sequence is TGCGCCAGCAGGGCCAGCGGGGGGGTCACAGATACGCAGTATTTT. V usage is TRBV10-2 and J usage is TRBJ2-3; TRBD2 matches at 10 bases. The CDR3 covers 15 residues. J was trimmed by 2 bases and V by 6 bases; bases with no gene match: 5. Per germline, CDR1 WSHSY and CDR2 SAAADI.

The rearrangement joins TRBV9 to TRBJ1-5; the D is unclear. Germline assignment: CDR1 SGDLS and CDR2 YYNGEE. The CDR3 spans 13 residues. The ends were cut back, 0 bases at V and 9 bases at J, with 10 bases in the middle. The CDR3 sequence is CASSVAPTGPQHF. The CDR3 DNA sequence: TGTGCCAGCAGCGTAGCCCCGACGGGGCCCCAGCATTTT.

This chain connects TRBV4-1 to TRBJ2-5; D might be TRBD1 (6 bases). The V end lost 2 bases, the J end lost 1 base, and 11 bases lay between the germline ends. The CDR3 consists of 15 residues. The V gene's germline CDR1 is MGHRA and CDR2 YSYEKL. CDR3 loop: CASSQSGQIQETQYF. CDR3 DNA sequence: TGCGCCAGCAGCCAATCCGGACAGATCCAAGAGACCCAGTACTTC.

The chain links TRBV11-2 to TRBJ2-3; 9 bases map to TRBD2. V lost 3 bases and J lost 1; bases outside the gene matches: 2. The CDR3 consists of 15 residues. Germline loops: CDR1 SGHAT, CDR2 FQNNGV. CDR3: CASSLRTSGTDTQYF. The CDR3 DNA follows: TGTGCCAGCAGCTTGAGGACTAGCGGCACAGATACGCAGTATTTT. Supplemented by reference TRBV11-2 and TRBJ2-3, the full variable domain reads EAGVAQSPRYKIIEKRQSVAFWCNPISGHATLYWYQQILGQGPKLLIQFQNNGVVDDSQLPKDRFSAERLKGVDSTLKIQPAKLEDSAVYLCASSLRTSGTDTQYFGPGTRLTVL.

The CDR3 DNA sequence: TGTGCCAGCTCACCGGGACAGATCAATCAGCCCCAGCATTTT. Its translation is CASSPGQINQPQHF. The rearrangement uses TRBV18 and TRBJ1-5; TRBD1 aligns across 7 bases. Trimming took 3 bases from V and 3 from J; bases not matched to a gene: 2. Germline V gives CDR1 KGHSH, CDR2 LQKENI. The CDR3 runs 14 residues.

The rearrangement uses TRBV2 and TRBJ2-1, with D uncertain. Trimming pared 6 bases from V and 5 bases from J, leaving 8 bases between. Germline-derived CDR1 and CDR2 are SNHLY and FYNNEI. This CDR3 region has 12 residues. The CDR3 is CASRVENNEQFF. CDR3 bases: TGTGCCAGCAGGGTCGAGAACAATGAGCAGTTCTTC. The complete variable domain, with remaining parts taken from reference TRBV2 and TRBJ2-1, reads EPEVTQTPSHQVTQMGQEVILRCVPISNHLYFYWYRQILGQKVEFLVSFYNNEISEKSEIFDDQFSVERPDGSNFTLKIRSTKLEDSAMYFCASRVENNEQFFGPGTRLTVL.

The rearrangement links TRBV6-5 to TRBJ1-6; D is undetermined. Deletions cut 11 bases from V and 0 bases from J, with 11 bases between. The germline CDR1 and CDR2 sequences are MNHEY and SVGAGI. The length of the CDR3 is 14 residues. The CDR3 nucleotides read TGTGCCTGCGCGCGGGGCTCCTATAATTCACCCCTCCACTTT. Protein: CACARGSYNSPLHF.

This clone has just a few counts. The rearrangement joins TRBV4-2 to TRBJ1-2; D remains ambiguous. Germline CDR1 reads LGHNA; CDR2 reads YNFKEQ. The CDR3 spans 14 residues. Trimming shortened V by 1 base and J by 3 bases, and 9 bases separated the two germline ends. The CDR3 spells CASSQVGGDYGYTF. In nucleotides, the CDR3 is TGTGCCAGCAGCCAAGTGGGAGGAGACTATGGCTACACCTTC.

Comment on this clone: An end of the junction differs from the germline gene, which may be a read error. The chain combines TRBV5-1 with TRBJ2-1, with 7 bases matching TRBD2. The CDR3 extends over 14 amino acids. CDR1 SGHRS and CDR2 YFSETQ come from the germline V gene. CDR3 sequence: CASSFSRDYHEQFF. Written as DNA, the CDR3 is TGCGCCAGCAGCTTCAGCCGGGACTACCATGAGCAGTTCTTC.

The V gene is TRBV10-2, the J gene TRBJ1-2; 12 bases are shared with TRBD1. This CDR3 region has 13 residues. Germline V gene sequence: CDR1 WSHSY, CDR2 SAAADI. Trimming at V came to 6 bases and at J to 8 bases, leaving 4 bases not matched to a gene. CDR3 coding DNA: TGCGCCAGCAGGGCCGGGACAGGGGGCGGCTACACCTTC. Translation gives CASRAGTGGGYTF.